These 11 T cell receptor beta chains were sequenced from one sample in a study of graft-versus-host responses after intestinal transplantation. These receptors lack a known antigen. Sequencing was performed with immunoSEQ multiplex PCR; in TCRdb, only in-frame clones are kept and a portion is missing. The table lists 90,000 to 130,000 clones, 90% to 95% of them singletons. Sequenced material: unstimulated CD4+ T cells sorted from spleen or lymph node cells, taken before transplant. The receptors stem from a human donor who was the organ donor for an intestinal transplant.

The V gene is TRBV5-4, the J gene TRBJ2-7; TRBD2 matches at 7 bases. The CDR3 runs to 15 residues. The V gene's germline CDR1 is SGHNT and CDR2 YYREEE (reference sequence). The J segment lost 4 bases and the V segment lost 4 bases, leaving 11 bases of the junction unmatched. DNA for the CDR3: TGTGCCAGCAGCCCGTCTCTAGCGGAGGGGTACGAGCAGTACTTC. Its protein is CASSPSLAEGYEQYF.

The CDR3 DNA sequence: TGTGCCAGCAGTGTATTACTTCTAGGCTATGGCTACACCTTC. It yields the protein CASSVLLLGYGYTF. This chain joins TRBV2 and TRBJ1-2, with D uncertain. The CDR3 has 14 amino acids. V lost 4 bases, J lost 4 bases, and 13 bases lay in between. The germline CDR1 and CDR2 sequences are SNHLY and FYNNEI.

The rearrangement joins TRBV27 to TRBJ2-7; 8 nucleotides line up with TRBD2. Germline loops: CDR1 MNHEY, CDR2 SMNVEV (reference sequence). CDR3 length: 17 amino acids. J gave up 6 bases and V 5 bases, and 18 bases lay outside the gene matches. Here the CDR3 DNA reads TGTGCCAGCAGTCCGACCCCCGGGGGGGGGCGCGGATTCGAGCAGTACTTC. This gives the protein CASSPTPGGGRGFEQYF.

V and J are TRBV28 and TRBJ2-4, with 10 nucleotides matching TRBD1. Germline V CDR1 and CDR2: MDHEN, SYDVKM. CDR3 length: 14 residues. Germline trimming cut 6 bases from V and 7 bases from J; bases unmatched to any gene: 6. CDR3 protein: CASSRQGAGNIQYF. The CDR3 DNA reads as TGTGCCAGCAGCCGACAGGGGGCCGGTAACATTCAGTACTTC.

For the CDR3, the DNA is TGCAGCGCGCGGACAGGGAACAATCAGCCCCAGCATTTT. Its protein product is CSARTGNNQPQHF. The gene calls are TRBV29-1 and TRBJ1-5; TRBD1 matches 8 bases. CDR3 length equals 13 residues. Germline V gene sequence: CDR1 SQVTM, CDR2 ANQGSEA. Germline trimming cut 7 bases from V and 3 bases from J; bases unmatched to any gene: 5.

V is TRBV4-3 and J is TRBJ2-1; 12 bases map to TRBD2. The CDR3 totals 16 residues. The ends lost 3 bases at V and 6 bases at J; junction bases unmatched: 6. CDR1 is LGHNA, CDR2 YSLEER, per germline. The CDR3 protein is CASSHELAGGSNEQFF. The CDR3 DNA sequence: TGCGCCAGCAGCCATGAACTAGCGGGAGGCTCCAATGAGCAGTTCTTC.

The gene calls are TRBV7-2 and TRBJ2-7; 9 bases line up with TRBD2. V was clipped by 3 bases and J by 3 bases; unmatched bases: 6. The germline gives CDR1 SGHTA, CDR2 FQGNSA. The CDR3 totals 15 residues. The CDR3 region has the DNA TGTGCCAGCAGCTTGGTAGCGGGAGTGAACTACGAGCAGTACTTC. Amino acids: CASSLVAGVNYEQYF.

The gene calls are TRBV7-2 and TRBJ1-3; D may be TRBD1 (6 bases). This CDR3 contains 17 residues. Germline loops: CDR1 SGHTA, CDR2 FQGNSA. V dropped 5 bases and J dropped 0 bases, with 17 bases sitting between them. CDR3 DNA sequence: TGTGCCAGCAGCCCCCCTGGCAGGGGATTCTCTGGAAACACCATATATTTT. Encoded protein: CASSPPGRGFSGNTIYF.

The chain uses TRBV30 and TRBJ1-1; no reliable D call. The CDR3 contains 13 residues. The V gene lost 2 bases and the J gene lost 0 bases, with 7 bases spanning the gap. Germline V CDR1 and CDR2: GTSNPN, SVGIG (reference sequence). CDR3 bases: TGTGCCTGGAGTACTAACCTGAACACTGAAGCTTTCTTT. Translating gives CAWSTNLNTEAFF. Full variable domain (outside the CDR3, taken from reference TRBV30 and TRBJ1-1): SQTIHQWPATLVQPVGSPLSLECTVEGTSNPNLYWYRQAAGRGLQLLFYSVGIGQISSEVPQNLSASRPQDRQFILSSKKLLLSDSGFYLCAWSTNLNTEAFFGQGTRLTVV.

The V and J genes are TRBV4-1 and TRBJ2-7, with 13 bases matching TRBD2. J lost 4 bases, V lost 1 base, and 10 bases had no gene match. The CDR3 covers 18 residues. Germline-derived CDR1 and CDR2 are MGHRA and YSYEKL. This CDR3 is CASSQGTSGSVLGYEQYF. CDR3 bases: TGCGCCAGCAGCCAAGGGACTAGCGGGAGCGTTTTGGGGTACGAGCAGTACTTC.

The table lists this clone with a few counts. The chain joins TRBV5-4 to TRBJ2-7, with 8 bases lining up with TRBD2. The trim removed 0 bases at V and 2 bases at J, leaving 1 base unmatched. The CDR3 has 14 residues. The germline V gene encodes CDR1 SGHNT and CDR2 YYREEE (reference sequence). The CDR3 reads CASSLAGGAYEQYF. The CDR3, as DNA: TGTGCCAGCAGCTTGGCGGGAGGGGCCTACGAGCAGTACTTC.